This T cell receptor (beta chain) stems from a study of T-cell memory formation after mild COVID-19. As for the study in general: Among the donors, TCR clusters were largely specific to each donor.

CDR3 length equals 16 residues. CDR1 is DFQATT and CDR2 is SNEGSKA in the germline V gene (reference sequence). V lost 5 bases to trimming and J lost 7 bases; unmatched junction nucleotides: 11. After 5'RACE with constant-segment primers, TCR alpha and TCR beta cDNA libraries carrying sample barcodes and UMIs were obtained. TCRdb analysed the 5' RACE reads with MiXCR anew, one entry per CDR3 protein. The sample contains 130,000 to 150,000 distinct CDR3 sequences, 5.5% to 7% of which appear only once. Findings and caveats of the study: Second-wave clones that peaked on day 37 lacked confirmed SARS-CoV-2 specificity.

This clonotype was seen a handful of times. Its antigen is still unknown. The chain links TRBV20-1 to TRBJ1-4; the match to TRBD1 covers 12 bases. This TCR was sampled from an adult woman who had mild COVID-19 (a few samples of this study predate the infection). Cell type and time point are not known. The sample consisted of PBMCs or a T cell subset sorted from them (not recorded which). The chain's CDR3 is CSAHRGQGAVVEKLFF. The CDR3 region has the DNA TGCAGTGCTCACCGGGGACAGGGGGCGGTAGTTGAAAAACTGTTTTTT.